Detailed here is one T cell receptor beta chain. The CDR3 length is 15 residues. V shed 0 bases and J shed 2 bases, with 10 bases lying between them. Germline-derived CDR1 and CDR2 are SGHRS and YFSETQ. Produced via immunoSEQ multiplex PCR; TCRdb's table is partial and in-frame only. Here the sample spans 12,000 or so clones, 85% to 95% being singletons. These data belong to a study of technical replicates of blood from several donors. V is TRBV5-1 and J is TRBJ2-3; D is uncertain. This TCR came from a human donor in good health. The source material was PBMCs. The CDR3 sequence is CASSLGSRFTDTQYF. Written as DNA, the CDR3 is TGCGCCAGCAGCTTGGGTTCGCGGTTCACAGATACGCAGTATTTT.